Sequencing of this TCR beta chain was carried out in a study of vaccination and CD4 T cells after COVID-19. Study in general: The convalescents comprised six males and four females, two of them Hispanic. Blood was drawn a median around 70 days post second dose, range 14 to 241. Researchers treated control cultures with a CEFX pool, an HIV-1 Nef pool, or no peptide.

An Oncomine TCR Beta short-read assay was used to sequence the DNA from cultured CD4+ T cells. MiXCR, applied by TCRdb to the PCR reads, yields one record per CDR3 protein. The sample lists approximately 10,000 distinct CDR3 sequences; roughly three fifths were seen once. Turning to this clonotype: Its antigen is undetermined.

Germline assignment: CDR1 LNHDA and CDR2 SQIVND (reference sequence). With 3 bases clipped from V and 2 bases from J, the junction kept 12 bases outside the gene matches. CDR3 size: 17 residues. Described treatment: approximately 10-day PBMC culture with coronavirus spike peptide pools or control peptides (ViraFEST assay). Culture proceeded for approximately 11 days, and CD4+ T cells were then isolated by negative selection. The receptor was derived from a human donor with COVID-19. The chain has TRBV19 and TRBJ1-1, with 7 nucleotides matching TRBD1. Sequenced here: cultured CD4+ T cells from blood, sampled after SARS-CoV-2 vaccination. The CDR3: CASSMYRGQLGNTEAFF. The CDR3 bases are TGTGCCAGTAGTATGTATAGGGGGCAATTAGGTAACACTGAAGCTTTCTTT.